This TCR beta chain was retrieved from a study of molecular identifiers for immune sequencing clone quantification. TCRdb processed the PCR reads anew with MiXCR; each CDR3 protein has one entry. The data contain around 470,000 distinct CDR3 sequences, roughly 25% of them singletons. This clonotype was seen more than once but under ten times. Its antigen is still unknown. Study-wide results and caveats: Over 97% of CMV-specific effector molecules, but under 1% of naive ones, were in clones above 20 copies.

The CDR3 covers 18 residues. The germline CDR1 and CDR2 sequences are LGHNA and YSLEER. The V and J ends lost 0 bases and 8 bases, in that order; junction bases with no gene match: 14. Material for sequencing was naive CD8+ T cells from blood, with Jurkat cell RNA spiked in. Subset: FACS-sorted CD8+CD4-CCR7+CD45RA+ naive T cells. The clonotype originates from a human donor in good health. Some libraries in this study had Jurkat cell RNA spiked in. The gene calls are TRBV4-3 and TRBJ1-4, with 8 bases lining up with TRBD1. The chain's CDR3 is CASSQDRGRILSGEKLFF. DNA of the CDR3: TGCGCCAGCAGCCAAGACAGGGGGCGCATCTTATCGGGCGAAAAACTGTTTTTT.